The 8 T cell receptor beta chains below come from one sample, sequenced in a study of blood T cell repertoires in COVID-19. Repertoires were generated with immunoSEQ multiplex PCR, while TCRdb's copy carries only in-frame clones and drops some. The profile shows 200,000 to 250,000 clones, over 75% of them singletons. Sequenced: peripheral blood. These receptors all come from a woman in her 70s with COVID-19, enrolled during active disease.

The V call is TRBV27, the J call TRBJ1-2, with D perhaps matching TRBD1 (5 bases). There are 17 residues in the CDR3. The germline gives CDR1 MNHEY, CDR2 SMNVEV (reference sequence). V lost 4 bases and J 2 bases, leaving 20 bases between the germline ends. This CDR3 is CASSSTLWTLRNYGYTF. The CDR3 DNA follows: TGTGCCAGCAGTTCAACCCTGTGGACACTGAGGAACTATGGCTACACCTTC.

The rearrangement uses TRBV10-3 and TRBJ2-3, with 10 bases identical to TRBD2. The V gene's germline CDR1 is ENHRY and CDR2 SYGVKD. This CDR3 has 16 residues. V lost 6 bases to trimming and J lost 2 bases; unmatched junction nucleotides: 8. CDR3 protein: CAIRSSGSFSTDTQYF. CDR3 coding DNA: TGTGCCATCAGATCTAGCGGGAGTTTTTCCACAGATACGCAGTATTTT.

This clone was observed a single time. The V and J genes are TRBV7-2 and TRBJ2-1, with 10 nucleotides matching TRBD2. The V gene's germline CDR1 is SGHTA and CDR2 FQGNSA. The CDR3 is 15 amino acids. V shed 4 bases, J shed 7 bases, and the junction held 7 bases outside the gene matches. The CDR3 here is CASSSSGRALNEQFF. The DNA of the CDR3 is TGTGCCAGCAGCTCAAGCGGGAGGGCTTTGAATGAGCAGTTCTTC.

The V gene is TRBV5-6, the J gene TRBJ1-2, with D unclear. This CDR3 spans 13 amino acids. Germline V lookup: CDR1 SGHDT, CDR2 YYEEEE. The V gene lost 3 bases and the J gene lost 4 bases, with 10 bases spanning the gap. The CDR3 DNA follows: TGTGCCAGCAGCTGGCCCGCAAGCTATGGCTACACCTTC. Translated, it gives CASSWPASYGYTF.

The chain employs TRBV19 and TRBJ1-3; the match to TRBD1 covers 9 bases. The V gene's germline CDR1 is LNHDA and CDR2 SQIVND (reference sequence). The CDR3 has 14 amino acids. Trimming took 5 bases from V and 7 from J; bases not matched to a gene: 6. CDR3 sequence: CASSATGGRNTIYF. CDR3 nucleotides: TGTGCCAGTAGTGCAACAGGGGGCCGCAACACCATATATTTT.

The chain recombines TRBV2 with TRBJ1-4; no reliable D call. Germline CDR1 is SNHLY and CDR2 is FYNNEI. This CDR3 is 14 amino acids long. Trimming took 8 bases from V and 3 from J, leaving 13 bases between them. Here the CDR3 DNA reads TGTGCCAGCTTGGCGGAGCTCGCTAATGAAAAACTGTTTTTT. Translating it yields CASLAELANEKLFF.

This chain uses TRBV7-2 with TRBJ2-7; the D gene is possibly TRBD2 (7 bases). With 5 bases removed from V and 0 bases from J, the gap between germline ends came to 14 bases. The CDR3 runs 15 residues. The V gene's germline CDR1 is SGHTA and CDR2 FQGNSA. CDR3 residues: CASSPRGGYSYEQYF. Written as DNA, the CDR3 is TGTGCCAGCAGCCCGAGGGGGGGATACTCCTACGAGCAGTACTTC.

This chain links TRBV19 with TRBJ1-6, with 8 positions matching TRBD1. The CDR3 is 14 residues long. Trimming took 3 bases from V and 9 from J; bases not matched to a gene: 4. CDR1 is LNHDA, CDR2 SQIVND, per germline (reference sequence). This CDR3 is CASSMGQVLSPLHF. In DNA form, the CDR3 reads TGTGCCAGTAGTATGGGACAGGTGCTTTCACCCCTCCACTTT. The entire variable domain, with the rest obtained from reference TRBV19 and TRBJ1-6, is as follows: DGGITQSPKYLFRKEGQNVTLSCEQNLNHDAMYWYRQDPGQGLRLIYYSQIVNDFQKGDIAEGYSVSREKKESFPLTVTSAQKNPTAFYLCASSMGQVLSPLHFGNGTRLTVT.